These T cell receptor beta chains were read from a single sample in a study of cytomegalovirus exposure and HLA in healthy donors. Profiled with immunoSEQ multiplex PCR; TCRdb holds only in-frame clones, not every one. The sample lists 130,000 or so clones, around 79% seen once, with more than 2% in the top ten. Material: PBMCs. The receptors derive from a woman between 40 and 55 years old in good health and CMV-seropositive. The CDR3 runs from the conserved cysteine through the conserved F or W. D genes are given only for firm matches. Clone size appears in some rows only: once, few, many, or a class for an expanded clone.

CASILTGSTGTGAGYEQYF | TGTGCCAGCATCCTAACAGGATCGACCGGGACAGGGGCTGGCTACGAGCAGTACTTC | TRBV27 | NA | TRBD1 | TRBJ2-7
CASSSRDRGREQYF | TGTGCCAGCAGCTCCCGGGACAGGGGGCGCGAGCAGTACTTC | TRBV7-9 | NA | TRBD1 | TRBJ2-7
CASHRTNRGAQETQYF | TGTGCCAGCCACCGGACCAACAGGGGGGCCCAAGAGACCCAGTACTTC | TRBV2 | few | TRBD1 | TRBJ2-5
CASSIDRVRGNEQFF | TGTGCCAGCAGCATCGACAGGGTCAGGGGCAATGAGCAGTTCTTC | TRBV9 | few | TRBD1 | TRBJ2-1
CASSSQVLSSGNTIYF | TGTGCCAGCAGTTCGCAAGTCCTGAGCTCTGGAAACACCATATATTTT | TRBV28 | NA | NA | TRBJ1-3
CASSLADTSSGNTIYF | TGCGCCAGCAGCTTGGCCGACACGAGCTCTGGAAACACCATATATTTT | TRBV5-1 | NA | NA | TRBJ1-3
CASSLGSSGASYEQYF | TGCGCCAGCAGCTTGGGGTCTAGCGGAGCCTCCTACGAGCAGTACTTC | TRBV5-1 | few | TRBD2 | TRBJ2-7
CASSNDRVSYNEQFF | TGCGCCAGCAGCAACGACAGGGTCTCCTACAATGAGCAGTTCTTC | TRBV10-2 | NA | TRBD1 | TRBJ2-1
CASSPTSDSYEQYF | TGTGCCAGCTCACCAACTAGCGACTCCTACGAGCAGTACTTC | TRBV18 | NA | TRBD2 | TRBJ2-7
CASSLAGTGELFF | TGTGCCAGCAGCTTAGCAGGGACCGGGGAGCTGTTTTTT | TRBV11-3 | few | NA | TRBJ2-2
CASSLARRQAEAFF | TGTGCCAGCAGCTTAGCGCGACGGCAGGCTGAAGCTTTCTTT | TRBV7-2 | NA | NA | TRBJ1-1
CASSKPRGDGSHGYTF | TGTGCCAGCAGCAAACCAAGAGGTGACGGCTCCCATGGCTACACCTTC | TRBV5-8 | once | NA | TRBJ1-2
CASSLGRVWNYGYTF | TGTGCCAGCAGCCTCGGGAGGGTGTGGAACTATGGCTACACCTTC | TRBV7-2 | NA | NA | TRBJ1-2
CASSQTSGRSRPHNEQFF | TGTGCCAGCAGCCAAACTAGCGGGAGGTCCCGACCTCACAATGAGCAGTTCTTC | TRBV14 | once | TRBD2 | TRBJ2-1
CASSPGTSRETQYF | TGTGCCAGCAGTCCCGGGACTAGCCGGGAGACCCAGTACTTC | TRBV28 | NA | TRBD2 | TRBJ2-5
CASSLRSDGELFF | TGTGCCAGCAGCTTGAGGTCCGACGGGGAGCTGTTTTTT | TRBV11-3 | NA | NA | TRBJ2-2
CASSDDRGSRAFF | TGTGCCAGCAGTGACGACAGGGGGTCGAGAGCTTTCTTT | TRBV6-6 | NA | TRBD1 | TRBJ1-1
CASSPRAGTGNNQPQHF | TGTGCCAGCAGCCCACGGGCCGGGACAGGCAACAATCAGCCCCAGCATTTT | TRBV7-8 | few | TRBD1 | TRBJ1-5
CASSPLPPKQFF | TGTGCCAGCAGCCCCCTACCCCCCAAGCAGTTCTTC | TRBV7-2 | NA | NA | TRBJ2-1
CASSRDTGFQETQYF | TGTGCCAGCAGCCGCGACACAGGGTTTCAAGAGACCCAGTACTTC | TRBV7-8 | NA | NA | TRBJ2-5
CASSLISQTGELFF | TGTGCCAGCAGCTTGATTAGTCAAACCGGGGAGCTGTTTTTT | TRBV5-4 | NA | NA | TRBJ2-2
CASSAGTGGYGYTF | TGTGCCAGCAGCGCGGGGACAGGGGGCTATGGCTACACCTTC | TRBV7-6 | NA | TRBD1 | TRBJ1-2
CASSLKGPGNTIYF | TGTGCCAGCAGCTTAAAGGGGCCGGGAAACACCATATATTTT | TRBV7-9 | NA | NA | TRBJ1-3